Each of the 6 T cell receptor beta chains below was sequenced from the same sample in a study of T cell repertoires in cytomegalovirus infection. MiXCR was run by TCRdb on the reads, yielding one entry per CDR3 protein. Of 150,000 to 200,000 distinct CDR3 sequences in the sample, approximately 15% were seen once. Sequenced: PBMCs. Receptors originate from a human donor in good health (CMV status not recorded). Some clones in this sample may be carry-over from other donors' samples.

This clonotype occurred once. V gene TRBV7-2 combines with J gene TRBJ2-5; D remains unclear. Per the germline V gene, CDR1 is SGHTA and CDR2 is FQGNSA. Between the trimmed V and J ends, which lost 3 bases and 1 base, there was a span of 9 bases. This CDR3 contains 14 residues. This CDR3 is CASSLTISQETQYF. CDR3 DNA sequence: TGTGCCAGCAGCTTGACAATCTCCCAAGAGACCCAGTACTTC.

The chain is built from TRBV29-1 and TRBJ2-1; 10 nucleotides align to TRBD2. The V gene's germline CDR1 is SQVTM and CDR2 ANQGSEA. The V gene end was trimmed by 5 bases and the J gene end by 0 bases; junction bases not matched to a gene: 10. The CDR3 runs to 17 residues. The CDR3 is CSVQGASGRGSYNEQFF. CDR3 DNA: TGCAGCGTTCAAGGAGCTAGCGGGAGAGGCTCCTACAATGAGCAGTTCTTC.

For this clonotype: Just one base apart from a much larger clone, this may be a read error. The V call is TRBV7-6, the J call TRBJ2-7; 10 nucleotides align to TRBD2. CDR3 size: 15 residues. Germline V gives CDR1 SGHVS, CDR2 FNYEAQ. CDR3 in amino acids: CANSLGLAVLREQYF. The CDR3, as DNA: TGTGCCAACAGCCTCGGACTAGCGGTCTTGAGGGAGCAGTACTTC.

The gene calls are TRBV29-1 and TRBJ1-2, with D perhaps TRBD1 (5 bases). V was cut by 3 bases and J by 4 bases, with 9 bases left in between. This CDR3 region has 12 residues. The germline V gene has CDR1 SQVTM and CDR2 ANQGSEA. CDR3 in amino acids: CSVDFRAYGYTF. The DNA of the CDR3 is TGCAGCGTTGACTTCAGGGCCTATGGCTACACCTTC.

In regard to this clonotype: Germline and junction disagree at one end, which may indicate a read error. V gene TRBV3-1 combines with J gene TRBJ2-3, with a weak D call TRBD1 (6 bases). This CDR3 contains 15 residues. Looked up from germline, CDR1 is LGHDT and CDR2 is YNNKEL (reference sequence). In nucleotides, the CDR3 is TGTGCCAGCCGCCAACAGGGTTCTAGCACAGATACGCAGTATTTT. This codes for CASRQQGSSTDTQYF.

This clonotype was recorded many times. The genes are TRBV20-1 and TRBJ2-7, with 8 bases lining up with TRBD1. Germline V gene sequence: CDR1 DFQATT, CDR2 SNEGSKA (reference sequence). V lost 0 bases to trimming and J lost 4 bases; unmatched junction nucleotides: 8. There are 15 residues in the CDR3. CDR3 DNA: TGCAGTGCTAGAGATGAGGCAGGGGGCATATACGAGCAGTACTTC. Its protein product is CSARDEAGGIYEQYF.